One sample yielded the 23 T cell receptor beta chains listed below, sequenced in a study of monozygotic twins with inflammatory bowel disease. For each CDR3 protein, TCRdb gives one entry from its re-call of the 5' RACE reads, without DNA. The table for this sample gives 310,000 or so distinct CDR3 sequences. Material for sequencing was blood. These receptors all come from a human donor with ulcerative colitis or Crohn's disease, or a healthy co-twin of an affected twin (not recorded which).

The chain combines TRBV20-1 with TRBJ2-3. Germline-derived CDR1 and CDR2 are DFQATT and SNEGSKA (reference sequence). The CDR3 consists of 12 residues. The CDR3 region is CSASLDTDTQYF.

The chain recombines TRBV29-1 with TRBJ1-2; the D call of TRBD1 rests on TCRdb alone, since no DNA is present to check it. Germline lookup yields CDR1 SQVTM and CDR2 ANQGSEA. CDR3 length: 13 residues. The CDR3 protein is CSVAGTGIGMGTF.

The genes are TRBV9 and TRBJ2-2. CDR1 is SGDLS and CDR2 is YYNGEE in the germline V gene. The CDR3 consists of 14 residues. The CDR3 is CASSVTSNTGELFF.

V and J are TRBV24-1 and TRBJ1-2; the TRBD1 assignment by TCRdb is unverifiable without DNA. Germline values: CDR1 KGHDR, CDR2 SFDVKD. This CDR3 is 15 amino acids long. The CDR3 sequence: CATSDSQLPGYGYTF.

The genes are TRBV7-2 and TRBJ2-1. The CDR3 consists of 13 residues. CDR1 is SGHTA and CDR2 is FQGNSA in the germline V gene. CDR3 protein: CASRPRASGEQFF.

The chain uses TRBV29-1 and TRBJ1-3; TCRdb lists TRBD1, though no DNA is available to test this call. Germline-derived CDR1 and CDR2 are SQVTM and ANQGSEA. The CDR3 length is 14 residues. CDR3 amino acids: CSVDWGREGNTIYF. Full variable domain (missing parts from reference TRBV29-1 and TRBJ1-3): SAVISQKPSRDICQRGTSLTIQCQVDSQVTMMFWYRQQPGQSLTLIATANQGSEATYESGFVIDKFPISRPNLTFSTLTVSNMSPEDSSIYLCSVDWGREGNTIYFGEGSWLTVV.

V is TRBV28 and J is TRBJ2-4; TCRdb's D gene call, TRBD1, goes unchecked for lack of DNA. Germline V gene lookup returns CDR1 MDHEN and CDR2 SYDVKM. The CDR3 runs to 14 residues. CDR3 region: CASIRRDRKNIQYF.

J is TRBJ1-2 and V is TRBV20-1; with no DNA, the TCRdb D assignment of TRBD1 cannot be verified. Germline CDR1 DFQATT, CDR2 SNEGSKA (reference sequence). CDR3 length: 15 amino acids. CDR3 amino acids: CSARVMGLLNYGYTF.

The V and J genes are TRBV5-6 and TRBJ2-3; TCRdb's D call, TRBD1, is unchecked because there is no DNA. Germline CDR1 reads SGHDT; CDR2 reads YYEEEE. The CDR3 spans 16 residues. CDR3 region: CASSLRGADPRDTQYF.

J is TRBJ1-1 and V is TRBV6-5; TCRdb proposes TRBD1, but this gene call is untestable without DNA. CDR1 and CDR2 from the germline V gene are MNHEY and SVGAGI. The CDR3 totals 13 residues. CDR3 sequence: CASRRGPNTEAFF.

The chain recombines TRBV29-1 with TRBJ2-2; no DNA is available, so the TRBD2 call from TCRdb remains unchecked. Germline CDR1 SQVTM, CDR2 ANQGSEA. The CDR3 sequence is 14 residues long. The CDR3 reads CSVAAGGPGGELFF.

V usage is TRBV5-1 and J usage is TRBJ1-1; there is no DNA to check the TCRdb D call of TRBD1. Germline assignment: CDR1 SGHRS and CDR2 YFSETQ. The CDR3 sequence is 16 residues long. The CDR3 loop is CASSLLGQAESTEAFF.

The rearrangement uses TRBV9 and TRBJ2-4. The CDR3 is made up of 15 amino acids. Germline CDR1 reads SGDLS; CDR2 reads YYNGEE. The CDR3 region is CASSVGDLAKNIQYF.

This chain's CDR3 is CASSYSEGVNEQYF. V gene TRBV6-5 combines with J gene TRBJ2-7. CDR1 is MNHEY and CDR2 is SVGAGI in the germline V gene. This CDR3 comprises 14 residues.

This sequence joins TRBV12-3 or TRBV12-4 and TRBJ1-1; absent DNA, TCRdb's TRBD1 call cannot be checked. The CDR3 totals 11 residues. The CDR3 region is CASGRGTEAFF.

The V gene is TRBV10-3, the J gene TRBJ2-7; TCRdb names TRBD2, which stays unverified in the absence of DNA. The CDR3 contains 15 residues. CDR1 is ENHRY and CDR2 is SYGVKD in the germline V gene. The CDR3 here is CAISDRGEGLPEQYF.

V gene TRBV20-1 combines with J gene TRBJ2-1; TCRdb outputs TRBD2, but without DNA this stays unchecked. CDR3 length equals 14 residues. From germline, CDR1 is DFQATT and CDR2 SNEGSKA (reference sequence). The chain's CDR3 is CSARPSGRVSEQFF.

The chain combines TRBV4-1 with TRBJ1-2; TCRdb names TRBD1, which stays unverified in the absence of DNA. Germline CDR1 and CDR2: MGHRA and YSYEKL. CDR3 length: 15 residues. Here the CDR3 reads CASSRPQGRLEGYTF.

The V call is TRBV28, the J call TRBJ2-7; TCRdb proposes TRBD1, but this gene call is untestable without DNA. The CDR3 covers 14 residues. Germline assignment: CDR1 MDHEN and CDR2 SYDVKM. CDR3 protein: CASEAGTGPYEQYF.

The chain's CDR3 is CASSYSGSGGSGETQYF. The V gene is TRBV6-5, the J gene TRBJ2-5; TCRdb's D call, TRBD1, is unchecked because there is no DNA. This CDR3 is built from 17 residues. The germline V gene encodes CDR1 MNHEY and CDR2 SVGAGI.

The chain is built from TRBV25-1 and TRBJ2-7. Germline V gene data show CDR1 as MGHDK and CDR2 as SYGVNS. CDR3 size: 12 residues. The CDR3 is CASSESVQEQYF.

The chain is built from TRBV11-2 and TRBJ2-1; TCRdb gives TRBD1 as the D gene, but with no DNA this cannot be confirmed. Germline CDR1 is SGHAT and CDR2 is FQNNGV. This CDR3 is 14 amino acids long. CDR3 sequence: CASTRVTAYNEQFF. Variable domain in full (rest from reference TRBV11-2 and TRBJ2-1): EAGVAQSPRYKIIEKRQSVAFWCNPISGHATLYWYQQILGQGPKLLIQFQNNGVVDDSQLPKDRFSAERLKGVDSTLKIQPAKLEDSAVYLCASTRVTAYNEQFFGPGTRLTVL.

This rearrangement joins TRBV5-1 to TRBJ2-3; TCRdb's assignment of TRBD1 cannot be checked, as there is no DNA. Germline CDR1 reads SGHRS; CDR2 reads YFSETQ. This CDR3 contains 16 residues. The CDR3 loop reads CASSLLQGAGKDTQYF. The entire variable domain, with the rest obtained from reference TRBV5-1 and TRBJ2-3, is as follows: KAGVTQTPRYLIKTRGQQVTLSCSPISGHRSVSWYQQTPGQGLQFLFEYFSETQRNKGNFPGRFSGRQFSNSRSEMNVSTLELGDSALYLCASSLLQGAGKDTQYFGPGTRLTVL.